This TCR beta chain stems from a study of blood T cell repertoires in COVID-19. The CDR3 is made up of 14 amino acids. V was pared by 4 bases and J by 1 base, with 8 bases between. Looked up from germline, CDR1 is SNHLY and CDR2 is FYNNEI. Profiled with immunoSEQ multiplex PCR; TCRdb holds only in-frame clones, not every one. The sample yields around 310,000 clones, almost 90% seen once. V usage is TRBV2 and J usage is TRBJ1-3; D not certain. Sequences were obtained from peripheral blood. This sequence originates from a woman aged 40 to 55 with COVID-19, enrolled during active disease. Written as DNA, the CDR3 is TGTGCCAGCAGTGTAGAGAGGTCTGGAAACACCATATATTTT. As protein: CASSVERSGNTIYF. The entire variable domain, with the rest obtained from reference TRBV2 and TRBJ1-3, is as follows: EPEVTQTPSHQVTQMGQEVILRCVPISNHLYFYWYRQILGQKVEFLVSFYNNEISEKSEIFDDQFSVERPDGSNFTLKIRSTKLEDSAMYFCASSVERSGNTIYFGEGSWLTVV.